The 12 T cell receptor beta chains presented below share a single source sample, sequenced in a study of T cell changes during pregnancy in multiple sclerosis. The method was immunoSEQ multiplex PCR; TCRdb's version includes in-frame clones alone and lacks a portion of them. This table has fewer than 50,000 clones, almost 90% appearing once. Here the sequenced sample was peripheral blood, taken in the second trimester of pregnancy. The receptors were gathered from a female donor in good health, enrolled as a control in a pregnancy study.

Here the CDR3 reads CASSQGWGLEAFF. In nucleotides, the CDR3 is TGTGCCAGCAGCCAAGGATGGGGCCTTGAAGCTTTCTTT. This chain joins TRBV7-7 and TRBJ1-1; weak D call: TRBD1 (5 bases). V lost 5 bases and J 7 bases, leaving 14 bases between the germline ends. Germline-derived CDR1 and CDR2 are SSHAT and FNYEAQ (reference sequence). The CDR3 runs to 13 residues.

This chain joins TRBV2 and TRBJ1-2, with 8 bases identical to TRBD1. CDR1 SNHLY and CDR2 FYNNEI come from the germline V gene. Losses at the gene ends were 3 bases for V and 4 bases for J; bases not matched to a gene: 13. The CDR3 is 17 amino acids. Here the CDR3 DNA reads TGTGCCAGCAGTGACGCGGCACTTTGGGACAGGATCTATGGCTACACCTTC. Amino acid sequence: CASSDAALWDRIYGYTF. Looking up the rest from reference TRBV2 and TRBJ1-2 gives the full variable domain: EPEVTQTPSHQVTQMGQEVILRCVPISNHLYFYWYRQILGQKVEFLVSFYNNEISEKSEIFDDQFSVERPDGSNFTLKIRSTKLEDSAMYFCASSDAALWDRIYGYTFGSGTRLTVV.

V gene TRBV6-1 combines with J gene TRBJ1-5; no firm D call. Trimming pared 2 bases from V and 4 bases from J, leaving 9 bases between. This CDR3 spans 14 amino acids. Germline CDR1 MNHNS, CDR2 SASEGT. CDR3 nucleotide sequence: TGTGCCAGCAGTGAACTTGGCAAGAATCAGCCCCAGCATTTT. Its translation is CASSELGKNQPQHF.

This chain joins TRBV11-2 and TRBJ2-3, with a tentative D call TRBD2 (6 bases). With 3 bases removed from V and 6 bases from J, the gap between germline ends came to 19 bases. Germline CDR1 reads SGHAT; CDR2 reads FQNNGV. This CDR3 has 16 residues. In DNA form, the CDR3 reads TGTGCCAGCAGCTTGGAGGCGGGACCCACAGGCGATACGCAGTATTTT. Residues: CASSLEAGPTGDTQYF.

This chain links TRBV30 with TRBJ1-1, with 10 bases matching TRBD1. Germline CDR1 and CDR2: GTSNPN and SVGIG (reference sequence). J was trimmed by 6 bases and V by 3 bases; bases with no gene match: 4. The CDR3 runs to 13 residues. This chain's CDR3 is CAWRGDRGAEAFF. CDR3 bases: TGTGCCTGGAGGGGGGACAGGGGAGCTGAAGCTTTCTTT.

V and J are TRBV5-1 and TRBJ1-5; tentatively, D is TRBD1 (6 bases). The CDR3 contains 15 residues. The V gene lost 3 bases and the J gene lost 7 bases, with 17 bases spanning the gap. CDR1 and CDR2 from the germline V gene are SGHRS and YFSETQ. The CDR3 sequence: CASSSTGNVGQPQHF. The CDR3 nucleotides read TGCGCCAGCAGCTCTACAGGGAATGTAGGACAGCCCCAGCATTTT.

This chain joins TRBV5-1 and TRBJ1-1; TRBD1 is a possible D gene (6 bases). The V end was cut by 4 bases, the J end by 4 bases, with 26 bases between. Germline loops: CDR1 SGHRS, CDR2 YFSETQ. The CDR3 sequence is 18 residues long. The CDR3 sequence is CASSPAHTSGGYVTEAFF. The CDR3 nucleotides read TGCGCCAGCAGCCCCGCCCACACCTCGGGGGGCTATGTCACTGAAGCTTTCTTT.

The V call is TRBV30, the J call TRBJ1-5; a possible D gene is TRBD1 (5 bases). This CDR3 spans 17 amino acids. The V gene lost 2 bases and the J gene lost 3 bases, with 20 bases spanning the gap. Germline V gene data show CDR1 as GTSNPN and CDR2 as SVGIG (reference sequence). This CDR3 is CAWSPINLRDYNQPQHF. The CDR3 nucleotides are TGTGCCTGGAGTCCAATCAACCTCCGGGACTACAATCAGCCCCAGCATTTT.

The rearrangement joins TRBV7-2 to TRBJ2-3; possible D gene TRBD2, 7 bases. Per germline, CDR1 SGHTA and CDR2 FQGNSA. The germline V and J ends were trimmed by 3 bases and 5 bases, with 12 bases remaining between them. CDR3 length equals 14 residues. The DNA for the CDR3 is TGTGCCAGCAGCTTGGGGGGGGGCATAGATACGCAGTATTTT. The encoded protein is CASSLGGGIDTQYF.

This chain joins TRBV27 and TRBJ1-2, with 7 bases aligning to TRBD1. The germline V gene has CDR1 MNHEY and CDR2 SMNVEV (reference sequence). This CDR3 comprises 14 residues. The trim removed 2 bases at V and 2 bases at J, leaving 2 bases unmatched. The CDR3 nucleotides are TGTGCCAGCAGTTTAAAAGGGGGCAACTATGGCTACACCTTC. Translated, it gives CASSLKGGNYGYTF.

The CDR3 sequence is CASYGATGEETQYF. DNA for the CDR3: TGTGCCAGCTACGGAGCGACAGGGGAGGAGACCCAGTACTTC. The chain has TRBV2 and TRBJ2-5; TRBD1 aligns across 8 bases. J gave up 5 bases and V 8 bases, and 10 bases lay outside the gene matches. The CDR3 length is 14 residues. Germline V gives CDR1 SNHLY, CDR2 FYNNEI.

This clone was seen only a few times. The CDR3 reads CAWSPGIMNTEAFF. The CDR3 nucleotides are TGTGCCTGGAGTCCAGGGATCATGAACACTGAAGCTTTCTTT. This chain uses TRBV30 with TRBJ1-1; a possible D gene is TRBD1 (5 bases). The CDR3 loop spans 14 amino acids. Germline V gene lookup returns CDR1 GTSNPN and CDR2 SVGIG (reference sequence). V was cut by 2 bases and J by 0 bases, with 10 bases left in between.